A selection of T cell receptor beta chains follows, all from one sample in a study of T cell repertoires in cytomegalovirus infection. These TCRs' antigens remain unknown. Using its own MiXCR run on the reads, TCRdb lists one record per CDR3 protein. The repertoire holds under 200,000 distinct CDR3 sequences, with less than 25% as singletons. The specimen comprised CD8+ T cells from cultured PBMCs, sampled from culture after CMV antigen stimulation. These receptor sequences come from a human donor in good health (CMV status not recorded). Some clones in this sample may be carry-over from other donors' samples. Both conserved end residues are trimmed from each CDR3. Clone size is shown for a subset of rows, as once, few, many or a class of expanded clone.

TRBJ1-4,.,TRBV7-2,ASSLDFNDRSGEKLF
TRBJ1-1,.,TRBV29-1,SALTGGREAF
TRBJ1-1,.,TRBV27,ASFRKYPTEAF
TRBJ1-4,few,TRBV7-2,ASSRDRSNEKLF
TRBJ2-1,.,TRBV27,ASTHRDRGVNEQF
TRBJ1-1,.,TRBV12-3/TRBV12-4,ASRDRGLTEAF
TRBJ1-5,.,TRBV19,ASSIVLGQPQH
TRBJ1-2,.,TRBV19,ASSIGPGQGADGYT
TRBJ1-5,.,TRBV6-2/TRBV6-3,ASSSGQGAQPQH
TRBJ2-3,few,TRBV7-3,ASSLNVRDTQY
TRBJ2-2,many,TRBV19,ASSFGPRELF
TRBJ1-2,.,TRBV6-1,ASLLTGNGYT
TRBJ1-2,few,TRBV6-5,ASSYFSGGKGYT